The clone carrying this TCR beta chain has a handful of counts. The time point was: patch test 1, 2 weeks after DPC sensitization. Treatment noted: therapeutic diphenylcyclopropenone sensitization with weekly scalp DPC. The CDR3 is 19 residues long. V lost 1 base to trimming and J lost 1 base, with 20 bases between them. Germline V gives CDR1 SGHVS, CDR2 FQNEAQ. Using its own MiXCR run on the RACE reads, TCRdb lists one record per CDR3 protein. The table has 70,000 to 75,000 distinct CDR3 sequences, 32% seen once. The sample comes from a study of human T cells and chemical hapten exposure. The chain is built from TRBV7-8 and TRBJ1-3, with TRBD1 as a possible D gene (6 bases). This clonotype was sampled from a middle-aged man with alopecia areata. Some clones in this sample may be carry-over from other donors' samples. The sequences come from whole blood, collected in connection with sensitization to the hapten diphenylcyclopropenone (DPC). CDR3 region: CASSLGGGLGAASGNTIYF. CDR3 sequence (DNA): TGTGCCAGCAGCTTAGGGGGTGGGTTGGGGGCCGCGTCTGGAAACACCATATATTTT.